The next 21 T cell receptor beta chains were all read from a single sample in a study of cytomegalovirus exposure and HLA in healthy donors (dated by TCRdb to 2016 to 2017). The method behind the library was the immunoSEQ multiplex PCR assay. TCRdb took this table from immuneACCESS and kept in-frame rearrangements with V and J called. Such tables lack part of the clones; where checked against another copy, unresolved V genes explain under half of the gap, and the rest is unexplained. The sample table shows about 250,000 clones, and about 90% are seen once. Of the sample, around 12% falls within the top ten clones. The sample was PBMCs. The source of these receptors is a man between 18 and 29 years old in good health and CMV-seropositive.

The chain is built from TRBV7-9 and TRBJ2-1; weak D call: TRBD2 (5 bases). The germline gives CDR1 SEHNR, CDR2 FQNEAQ (reference sequence). The V end lost 3 bases, the J end lost 3 bases, and 9 bases lay between the germline ends. The CDR3 is 14 amino acids. The CDR3 spells CASSLVGVYNEQFF. CDR3 sequence (DNA): TGTGCCAGCAGCTTGGTCGGGGTCTACAATGAGCAGTTCTTC.

The chain joins TRBV15 to TRBJ2-1, with no clear D. This CDR3 is 15 amino acids long. V lost 1 base and J 2 bases, leaving 9 bases between the germline ends. The germline gives CDR1 LNHNV, CDR2 YYDKDF (reference sequence). The CDR3 loop is CATSRGPVPYNEQFF. The DNA for the CDR3 is TGTGCCACCAGCAGAGGGCCCGTACCCTACAATGAGCAGTTCTTC.

The J gene is TRBJ1-2, the V gene TRBV6-5; 8 bases fit TRBD1. J gave up 8 bases and V 0 bases, and 8 bases lay outside the gene matches. The CDR3 length is 15 residues. The germline CDR1 and CDR2 sequences are MNHEY and SVGAGI. The CDR3 region is CASSYSGQDPWGYTF. CDR3 bases: TGTGCCAGCAGTTACTCGGGACAGGACCCCTGGGGCTACACCTTC.

The chain has TRBV30 and TRBJ2-1; 10 nucleotides match TRBD2. Germline V lookup: CDR1 GTSNPN, CDR2 SVGIG (reference sequence). The CDR3 length is 12 residues. J was trimmed by 10 bases and V by 3 bases; bases with no gene match: 3. The CDR3 sequence is CAWRGSGGEQFF. The DNA for the CDR3 is TGTGCCTGGAGAGGTAGCGGGGGGGAGCAGTTCTTC.

The rearrangement joins TRBV27 to TRBJ2-1; 9 bases are shared with TRBD2. After removal of 5 bases from V and 2 bases from J, the junction contained 4 bases not matched to a gene. CDR3 length: 15 residues. The germline CDR1 and CDR2 sequences are MNHEY and SMNVEV (reference sequence). The CDR3 region has the DNA TGTGCCAGCAGTCCCAGCGGGAGGCCCTACAATGAGCAGTTCTTC. Amino acids: CASSPSGRPYNEQFF.

This sequence joins TRBV15 and TRBJ1-1, with D uncertain. The CDR3 is 13 amino acids. V dropped 3 bases and J dropped 8 bases, with 13 bases sitting between them. Germline loops: CDR1 LNHNV, CDR2 YYDKDF (reference sequence). In DNA, the CDR3 is TGTGCCACCAGCAGCGGTGGTACCTCGGAAGCTTTCTTT. Amino acid sequence: CATSSGGTSEAFF. Full variable domain (outside the CDR3, taken from reference TRBV15 and TRBJ1-1): DAMVIQNPRYQVTQFGKPVTLSCSQTLNHNVMYWYQQKSSQAPKLLFHYYDKDFNNEADTPDNFQSRRPNTSFCFLDIRSPGLGDTAMYLCATSSGGTSEAFFGQGTRLTVV.

The chain couples TRBV5-6 to TRBJ2-7, with TRBD2 identical over 13 bases. Germline V gives CDR1 SGHDT, CDR2 YYEEEE. This CDR3 is built from 18 residues. Trimming cost V 1 base and J 4 bases; bases outside gene matches: 11. In DNA form, the CDR3 reads TGTGCCAGCAGCTTGTGGGCAGGAGTACTAGCGGGAGGGTACGAGCAGTACTTC. Protein: CASSLWAGVLAGGYEQYF.

This clone occurred once. The V call is TRBV7-2, the J call TRBJ1-5; D unclear. Deletions cut 5 bases from V and 0 bases from J, with 17 bases between. The CDR3 is made up of 17 amino acids. Germline V gene data show CDR1 as SGHTA and CDR2 as FQGNSA. This CDR3 reads CASSQKFRIGSNQPQHF. DNA for the CDR3: TGTGCCAGCAGCCAGAAGTTCCGAATAGGTAGCAATCAGCCCCAGCATTTT.

The chain carries TRBV6-5 and TRBJ1-1, with no clear D. CDR1 and CDR2 from the germline V gene are MNHEY and SVGAGI. The CDR3 runs to 14 residues. Trimming removed 2 bases at V and 10 bases at J, with 17 bases between. The CDR3 DNA is TGTGCCAGCAGTTACAGGGAGGGCCCGGGAGGAGCTTTCTTT. As protein: CASSYREGPGGAFF.

The rearrangement links TRBV6-5 to TRBJ2-3, with D maybe TRBD1 (6 bases). Germline V lookup: CDR1 MNHEY, CDR2 SVGAGI. The CDR3 runs 16 residues. V lost 2 bases and J lost 0, with 12 bases in between. The CDR3 nucleotides are TGTGCCAGCAGTTACGTTGGGGGCCTGAGCACAGATACGCAGTATTTT. The encoded protein is CASSYVGGLSTDTQYF.

This clone occurred once. This chain joins TRBV28 and TRBJ2-7; TRBD2 aligns across 9 bases. The CDR3 sequence is 15 residues long. From germline, CDR1 is MDHEN and CDR2 SYDVKM. With 7 bases clipped from V and 1 base from J, the junction kept 8 bases outside the gene matches. The CDR3 DNA follows: TGTGCCAGCATCCTTAGCGGGAGTGGTTCCTACGAGCAGTACTTC. Translating it yields CASILSGSGSYEQYF.

CDR3 in DNA: TGTGCCAGCAGCTTTGGGACAGGGATGTACGAGCAGTACTTC. Translating gives CASSFGTGMYEQYF. The chain links TRBV11-2 to TRBJ2-7; 9 nucleotides match TRBD1. Germline CDR1 reads SGHAT; CDR2 reads FQNNGV. This CDR3 comprises 14 residues. Germline trimming cut 3 bases from V and 4 bases from J; bases unmatched to any gene: 4.

The V call is TRBV30, the J call TRBJ2-7; maybe TRBD2 (6 bases). CDR3 length equals 13 residues. Trimming removed 0 bases at V and 5 bases at J, with 11 bases between. Germline loops: CDR1 GTSNPN, CDR2 SVGIG (reference sequence). This chain's CDR3 is CAWSVHGTDEQYF. CDR3 coding DNA: TGTGCCTGGAGTGTACACGGGACTGACGAGCAGTACTTC.

The CDR3 sequence: CASSHYRGNTGELFF. DNA for the CDR3: TGTGCCAGCAGTCACTATCGGGGGAACACCGGGGAGCTGTTTTTT. The rearrangement links TRBV5-6 to TRBJ2-2; a possible D gene is TRBD2 (5 bases). This CDR3 region has 15 residues. The germline CDR1 and CDR2 sequences are SGHDT and YYEEEE. V dropped 5 bases and J dropped 1 base, with 12 bases sitting between them.

The chain recombines TRBV18 with TRBJ2-3, with D possibly TRBD1 on 6 matching bases. The CDR3 runs 13 residues. Germline CDR1 and CDR2: KGHSH and LQKENI. Between the trimmed V and J ends, which lost 5 bases and 3 bases, there was a span of 9 bases. CDR3 nucleotide sequence: TGTGCCAGCTCAACAGGGAGAACAGATACGCAGTATTTT. It encodes CASSTGRTDTQYF. Full variable domain (remainder filled in from reference TRBV18 and TRBJ2-3): NAGVMQNPRHLVRRRGQEARLRCSPMKGHSHVYWYRQLPEEGLKFMVYLQKENIIDESGMPKERFSAEFPKEGPSILRIQQVVRGDSAAYFCASSTGRTDTQYFGPGTRLTVL.

This chain links TRBV6-4 with TRBJ2-3; tentative D call: TRBD2 (5 bases). CDR3 length: 15 amino acids. V lost 2 bases, J lost 0 bases, and 9 bases lay in between. Germline V gives CDR1 MRHNA, CDR2 SNTAGT. The CDR3 nucleotides read TGTGCCAGCAGTGACACAGAGGGCAGCACAGATACGCAGTATTTT. It yields the protein CASSDTEGSTDTQYF.

CDR3 in amino acids: CASSEDRGRGYGYTF. Here the CDR3 DNA reads TGTGCCAGCAGCGAGGACAGGGGGCGCGGGTATGGCTACACCTTC. The chain links TRBV9 to TRBJ1-2, with 11 bases identical to TRBD1. Trimming cost V 3 bases and J 5 bases; bases outside gene matches: 6. Germline CDR1 reads SGDLS; CDR2 reads YYNGEE. The CDR3 loop spans 15 amino acids. The full variable domain, its missing parts supplied by reference TRBV9 and TRBJ1-2, is DSGVTQTPKHLITATGQRVTLRCSPRSGDLSVYWYQQSLDQGLQFLIQYYNGEERAKGNILERFSAQQFPDLHSELNLSSLELGDSALYFCASSEDRGRGYGYTFGSGTRLTVV.

The V and J genes are TRBV19 and TRBJ1-3, with 9 bases aligning to TRBD1. The CDR3 spans 18 residues. The V gene end was trimmed by 9 bases and the J gene end by 4 bases; junction bases not matched to a gene: 19. Germline values: CDR1 LNHDA, CDR2 SQIVND (reference sequence). DNA of the CDR3: TGTGCCAGCCGCCGTGGGGCCAATACAGGGGGCGTCGGAAACACCATATATTTT. Amino acids: CASRRGANTGGVGNTIYF.

V is TRBV30 and J is TRBJ1-3; D possibly corresponds to TRBD1 (6 bases). The CDR3 has 12 residues. Germline lookup yields CDR1 GTSNPN and CDR2 SVGIG (reference sequence). The V and J ends lost 8 bases and 1 base respectively, with 9 bases between them. As DNA, the CDR3 is TGTGCCGGACAGTCTTCTGGAAACACCATATATTTT. Translation: CAGQSSGNTIYF.

This clone was counted between two and nine times. J is TRBJ1-2 and V is TRBV30, with a tentative D call TRBD1 (5 bases). Per germline, CDR1 GTSNPN and CDR2 SVGIG (reference sequence). V lost 1 base and J lost 7, with 7 bases in between. The CDR3 is 11 amino acids. In DNA, the CDR3 is TGTGCCTGGAGTGGCGGGGGTGGCTACACCTTC. Protein: CAWSGGGGYTF. The full variable domain, with the rest looked up from reference TRBV30 and TRBJ1-2, is SQTIHQWPATLVQPVGSPLSLECTVEGTSNPNLYWYRQAAGRGLQLLFYSVGIGQISSEVPQNLSASRPQDRQFILSSKKLLLSDSGFYLCAWSGGGGYTFGSGTRLTVV.

The chain uses TRBV28 and TRBJ1-3; D remains ambiguous. The germline V gene has CDR1 MDHEN and CDR2 SYDVKM. CDR3 length: 17 amino acids. Between the trimmed V and J ends, which lost 2 bases and 0 bases, there was a span of 14 bases. CDR3 in DNA: TGTGCCAGCAGTTTACGTGGCCTTACCCTCTCTGGAAACACCATATATTTT. It yields the protein CASSLRGLTLSGNTIYF.